Presented here are 5 T cell receptor beta chains from one specimen sequenced in a study of OX40 agonist ivuxolimab in advanced cancers. The library relied on the immunoSEQ multiplex PCR assay. Held by TCRdb, this immuneACCESS table contains in-frame sequences only and omits some clones. Under half of the omission traces to an unresolved V gene where checked; the cause of the rest is unknown. Recorded for this sample are about 18,000 clones; about four fifths of them occurred a single time. The ten largest clonotypes hold about 14% of the sample. The sequencing used CD4+ or CD8+ T cells sorted from blood, collected in a trial of the OX40 agonist ivuxolimab. These receptors were collected from an adult with an advanced solid tumor such as melanoma, head and neck, liver or kidney cancer.

This clone was observed a handful of times. J is TRBJ2-2 and V is TRBV19, with D perhaps being TRBD1 or TRBD2 (5 bases each). Trimming shortened V by 7 bases and J by 5 bases, and 14 bases separated the two germline ends. This CDR3 region has 14 residues. Looked up from germline, CDR1 is LNHDA and CDR2 is SQIVND (reference sequence). In nucleotides, the CDR3 is TGTGCCAGTACTGGCCAGGGAGTTACCGGGGAGCTGTTTTTT. Its translation: CASTGQGVTGELFF.

The chain links TRBV14 to TRBJ2-5; D not resolved. The closer fit of TRBJ2-7 to the DNA end suggests the J call may be wrong. This CDR3 spans 13 amino acids. Germline V CDR1 and CDR2: SGHDN, FVKESK. CDR3 DNA sequence: TGTGCCAGCAGCCAAGACCTGACCTACGAGCAGTACTTC. The encoded protein is CASSQDLTYEQYF.

The V gene is TRBV27, the J gene TRBJ2-2; D call uncertain. The CDR3 consists of 16 residues. The germline gives CDR1 MNHEY, CDR2 SMNVEV (reference sequence). V lost 4 bases to trimming and J lost 2 bases, with 14 bases between them. CDR3 loop: CASSSWTSPNTGELFF. In DNA form, the CDR3 reads TGTGCCAGCAGTTCCTGGACGTCGCCCAACACCGGGGAGCTGTTTTTT.

This chain joins TRBV7-2 and TRBJ2-7, with TRBD2 identical over 10 bases. The V gene end was trimmed by 6 bases and the J gene end by 6 bases; junction bases not matched to a gene: 17. CDR1 SGHTA and CDR2 FQGNSA come from the germline V gene. The CDR3 runs to 17 residues. Here the CDR3 DNA reads TGTGCCAGCAGAAGATCGGCTAGCGGGAGAATAATGGGCGAGCAGTACTTC. Translating gives CASRRSASGRIMGEQYF.

This chain links TRBV4-1 with TRBJ2-3; D remains ambiguous. The V and J ends lost 0 bases and 11 bases respectively, with 15 bases between them. The CDR3 extends over 14 amino acids. Germline loops: CDR1 MGHRA, CDR2 YSYEKL. The CDR3 DNA is TGCGCCAGCAGCCAAGATCGCTCAGGCCGAGGGCAGTATTTT. This gives the protein CASSQDRSGRGQYF.